These 7 T cell receptor beta chains came from one sample sequenced in a study of blood T cell repertoires in COVID-19. The table came from immunoSEQ multiplex PCR; TCRdb's copy has only in-frame clones and leaves some out. The sample consists of 270,000 or so clones, 83% of them appearing once. The material sequenced was peripheral blood. All receptors derive from a woman in her forties or fifties who had recovered from COVID-19.

The chain links TRBV6-2 or TRBV6-3 to TRBJ2-7; 9 nucleotides align to TRBD2. CDR3 length: 16 residues. Germline V gene data show CDR1 as MNHEY and CDR2 as SVGEGT. V shed 1 base, J shed 3 bases, and the junction held 7 bases outside the gene matches. The CDR3 region is CASSYWIAGVRYEQYF. In nucleotides, the CDR3 is TGTGCCAGCAGTTACTGGATAGCGGGAGTGCGCTACGAGCAGTACTTC.

The rearrangement uses TRBV29-1 and TRBJ1-2; the match to TRBD1 covers 9 bases. Germline lookup yields CDR1 SQVTM and CDR2 ANQGSEA. The CDR3 sequence is 13 residues long. Germline trimming cut 4 bases from V and 8 bases from J; bases unmatched to any gene: 8. CDR3: CSVVGQGVRGYTF. Written as DNA, the CDR3 is TGCAGCGTTGTGGGACAGGGAGTAAGAGGCTACACCTTC.

The J gene is TRBJ1-1, the V gene TRBV6-1; D is unclear. Germline assignment: CDR1 MNHNS and CDR2 SASEGT. V shed 4 bases and J shed 0 bases, with 18 bases lying between them. This CDR3 is 17 amino acids long. The DNA of the CDR3 is TGTGCCAGCAGTGTTTGGGCAATCTCTGTTTTGAACACTGAAGCTTTCTTT. Amino acid sequence: CASSVWAISVLNTEAFF.

The genes are TRBV3-1 (or the pseudogene TRBV3-2) and TRBJ1-2, with D perhaps matching TRBD1 (6 bases). Trimming took 0 bases from V and 6 from J, leaving 20 bases between them. This CDR3 contains 17 residues. Germline values: CDR1 LGHDT, CDR2 YNNKEL (reference sequence). The CDR3 DNA is TGTGCCAGCAGCCAAGACCTCACGGCGGACAGAGGAAATGGCTACACCTTC. It yields the protein CASSQDLTADRGNGYTF.

The DNA of the CDR3 is TGCGCCAGCAGCCAAGATAATGGGCGCCGGGGGGAAGAGACCCAGTACTTC. The encoded protein is CASSQDNGRRGEETQYF. V is TRBV4-3 and J is TRBJ2-5, with TRBD2 identical over 7 bases. Per germline, CDR1 LGHNA and CDR2 YSLEER. The CDR3 loop spans 17 amino acids. The J segment lost 3 bases and the V segment lost 0 bases, leaving 10 bases of the junction unmatched.

This clone has a single count. The chain employs TRBV18 and TRBJ1-3; a possible D gene is TRBD1 (5 bases). CDR3 length: 14 residues. Trimming shortened V by 7 bases and J by 7 bases, and 17 bases separated the two germline ends. Germline V gives CDR1 KGHSH, CDR2 LQKENI. The CDR3 coding sequence is TGTGCCAGCTACTTCGGGACTAAGGGGAACACCATATATTTT. As protein: CASYFGTKGNTIYF.

The rearrangement links TRBV7-8 to TRBJ1-5; possible D gene TRBD1, 6 bases. There are 16 residues in the CDR3. Trimming took off 5 bases at V and 1 base at J, with 15 bases between the two ends. Germline V gene sequence: CDR1 SGHVS, CDR2 FQNEAQ. The chain's CDR3 is CASSRGAQGSNQPQHF. As DNA, the CDR3 is TGTGCCAGCAGCCGGGGAGCCCAGGGGAGCAATCAGCCCCAGCATTTT.